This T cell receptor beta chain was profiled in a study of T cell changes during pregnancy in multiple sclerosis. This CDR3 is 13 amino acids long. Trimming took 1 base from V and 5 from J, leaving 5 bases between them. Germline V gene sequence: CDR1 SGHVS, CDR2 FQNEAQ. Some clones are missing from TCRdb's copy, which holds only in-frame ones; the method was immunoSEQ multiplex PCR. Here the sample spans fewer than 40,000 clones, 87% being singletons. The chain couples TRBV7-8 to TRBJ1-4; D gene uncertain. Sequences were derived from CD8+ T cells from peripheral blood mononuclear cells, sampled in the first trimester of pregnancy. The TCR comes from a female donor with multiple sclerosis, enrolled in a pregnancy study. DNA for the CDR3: TGTGCCAGCAGCTTAGGGCCAAATGAAAAACTGTTTTTT. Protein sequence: CASSLGPNEKLFF.